The rows below give T cell receptor beta chains drawn from one sample of a study of T cell repertoires in cytomegalovirus infection. TCRdb reprocessed the reads via MiXCR and lists one record per CDR3 protein. The data show around 530,000 distinct CDR3 sequences, around a quarter seen once. Source material: PBMCs. The receptor set was obtained from a human donor in good health (CMV status not recorded). Some clones in this sample may be carry-over from other donors' samples. Each CDR3 is given with its conserved first and last residue. Fields, in order: J gene, clone size, V gene, D gene, CDR3 DNA, CDR3 protein. D genes are given only for firm matches. The listing skips clone size in some rows; elsewhere it reads once, few, many or a size class.

TRBJ2-7 many TRBV7-8 TRBD1 TGTGCCAGCATCCTGAACCAGGGGGCCTTCTACGAGCAGTACTTC CASILNQGAFYEQYF
TRBJ2-3 many TRBV7-2 . TGTGCCAGCAGCCCCATGTCGGGAGCTTCAGATACGCAGTATTTT CASSPMSGASDTQYF
TRBJ2-5 . TRBV25-1 . TGTGCCAGCAGTGACAGGGTTGAGGAGACCCAGTACTTC CASSDRVEETQYF
TRBJ2-1 few TRBV7-6 TRBD2 TGTGCCAGCAGCTTAGTGAGTTTGCTAGCGGGAGGCGGTGAGCAGTTCTTC CASSLVSLLAGGGEQFF
TRBJ2-1 many TRBV7-9 TRBD1 TGTGCCAGCAGCTTCCGGGTGACAGGGAGTGAGCAGTTCTTC CASSFRVTGSEQFF
TRBJ2-3 many TRBV7-2 . TGTGCCAGCAGCCCAGCTTGGATTCTAAGCACAGATACGCAGTATTTT CASSPAWILSTDTQYF
TRBJ2-2 few TRBV10-2 TRBD2 TGCGCCAGCAGTCTACTAGCGGGAGGGTCCGGGGAGCTGTTTTTT CASSLLAGGSGELFF
TRBJ2-5 . TRBV5-1 TRBD2 TGCGCCAGCAGCCTGACGGGACTAGCAGAGAGAGAGACCCAGTACTTC CASSLTGLAERETQYF
TRBJ1-4 . TRBV11-3 TRBD1 TGTGCCAGCAGGGGACAGGGGGCGTATGAAAAACTGTTTTTT CASRGQGAYEKLFF
TRBJ2-3 few TRBV6-5 TRBD2 TGTGCCAGCAGTTACTCCTTAGCGGGAGGGCAAGCAGATACGCAGTATTTT CASSYSLAGGQADTQYF
TRBJ2-7 few TRBV2 TRBD1 TGTGCCAGCAGGGGGACAGGGGCTAGCGAGCAGTACTTC CASRGTGASEQYF
TRBJ1-5 few TRBV30 . TGTGCCTGGAGCGCTCCTACAGGGAGTTGGCATCAGCCCCAGCATTTT CAWSAPTGSWHQPQHF
TRBJ1-5 once TRBV20-1 . TGCAGTGCTAGAGGAGGGGGGCGCGCTATTCAGCCCCAGCATTTT CSARGGGRAIQPQHF
TRBJ1-1 many TRBV7-2 . TGTGCCAGCAGCCCCGCTTTGAACACTGAAGCTTTCTTT CASSPALNTEAFF
TRBJ1-4 few TRBV7-6 . TGTGCCAGCAGCTTAGCGCTCGCCAAGAAAACAGGGAGCTTTAATGAAAAACTGTTTTTT CASSLALAKKTGSFNEKLFF
TRBJ2-7 medium-sized TRBV7-2 . TGTGCCAGCAGCTTAATCCGGGGGTACTCCTACGAGCAGTACTTC CASSLIRGYSYEQYF
TRBJ2-1 few TRBV6-6 . TGTGCCAGCGCCCCCCCGGGCTCCTACAATGAGCAGTTCTTC CASAPPGSYNEQFF
TRBJ2-3 . TRBV7-3 . TGTGCCAGCAGCTCAAGCCTCACAGATACGCAGTATTTT CASSSSLTDTQYF
TRBJ1-5 . TRBV20-1 . TGCAGTGCTAGAGATCTCCAGGGCACGTATAGCAATCAGCCCCAGCATTTT CSARDLQGTYSNQPQHF
TRBJ1-5 many TRBV7-2 . TGTGCCAGCAGGGACGACAATCAGCCCCAGCATTTT CASRDDNQPQHF
TRBJ1-4 . TRBV4-3 . TGCGCCAGCAGCCAAGAGAGGGGAAGACGGACCCGAGGACTGTTTTTT CASSQERGRRTRGLFF
TRBJ2-7 . TRBV24-1 . TGTGCCACCAGTGATTTCAGGTTGGACGGAGCTTACGAGCAGTACTTC CATSDFRLDGAYEQYF
TRBJ2-7 few TRBV11-1 TRBD1 TGTGCCAGCAGCGGCCGACTGGGACAGGGGAACTACGAGCAGTACTTC CASSGRLGQGNYEQYF
TRBJ1-2 many TRBV7-2 TRBD1 TGTGCCAGCAGCCAAAGACAGGGGGCTTACTATGGCTACACCTTC CASSQRQGAYYGYTF
TRBJ1-4 . TRBV13 . TGTGCCAGCAGCCAGACGGGTCTCGGGGGGCTGTATGAAAAACTGTTTTTT CASSQTGLGGLYEKLFF
TRBJ2-7 few TRBV6-2/TRBV6-3 . TGTGCCAGCACGACTATCAACTACGAGCAGTACTTC CASTTINYEQYF
TRBJ2-1 . TRBV30 . TGTGCCTGGAGTGTACTCTGGGGAAGTGGTGATGAGCAGTTCTTC CAWSVLWGSGDEQFF
TRBJ2-1 many TRBV29-1 . TGCAGCGTTGAAGGAGGGGTAACCGGGGTTAGCTCCTACAATGAGCAGTTCTTC CSVEGGVTGVSSYNEQFF
TRBJ2-2 . TRBV5-3 TRBD1 TGTGCCAGCAGCCGGACAGGGTGGCGGGCCGGGGAGCTGTTTTTT CASSRTGWRAGELFF
TRBJ2-1 . TRBV25-1 . TGTGCCAGCCAACCCCGGGGGAGCTCCTACAATGAGCAGTTCTTC CASQPRGSSYNEQFF
TRBJ2-3 many TRBV7-2 . TGTGCCAGCAGCCGGGACTTCACAGATACGCAGTATTTT CASSRDFTDTQYF
TRBJ1-6 . TRBV20-1 TRBD1 TGCAGTGCCCGGGGAGGGGACAGGTCTTCACCCCTCCACTTT CSARGGDRSSPLHF
TRBJ1-1 . TRBV6-1 . TGTGCCAGCCGGCTGAGTAGAGCTTTCTTT CASRLSRAFF
TRBJ1-4 . TRBV7-6 . TGTGCCAGCAGCTCCCCGGACCGAGGTTCAGATGCAAAACTGTTTTTT CASSSPDRGSDAKLFF
TRBJ2-4 few TRBV29-1 TRBD1 TGCAGCGCCGCGGGACAGGGGAGGGACATTCAGTACTTC CSAAGQGRDIQYF
TRBJ2-1 . TRBV4-3 . TGCGCCAGCAGCCAAGATCACGGGTACAATGAGCAGTTCTTC CASSQDHGYNEQFF
TRBJ2-3 . TRBV11-3 TRBD2 TGTGCCAGCAGCGGCGGGGGGGGCACAGATACGCAGTATTTT CASSGGGGTDTQYF